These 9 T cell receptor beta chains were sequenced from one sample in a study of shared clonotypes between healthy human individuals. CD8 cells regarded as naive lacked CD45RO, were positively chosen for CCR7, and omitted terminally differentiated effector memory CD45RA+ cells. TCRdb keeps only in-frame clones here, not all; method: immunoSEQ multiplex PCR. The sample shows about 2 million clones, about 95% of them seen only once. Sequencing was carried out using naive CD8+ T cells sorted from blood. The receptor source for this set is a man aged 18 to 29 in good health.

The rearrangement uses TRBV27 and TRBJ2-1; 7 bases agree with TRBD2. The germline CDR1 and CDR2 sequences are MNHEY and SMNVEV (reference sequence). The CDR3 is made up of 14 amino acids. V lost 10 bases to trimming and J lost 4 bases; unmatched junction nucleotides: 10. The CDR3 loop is CAIRGVADYNEQFF. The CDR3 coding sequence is TGTGCCATCCGGGGGGTAGCGGATTACAATGAGCAGTTCTTC.

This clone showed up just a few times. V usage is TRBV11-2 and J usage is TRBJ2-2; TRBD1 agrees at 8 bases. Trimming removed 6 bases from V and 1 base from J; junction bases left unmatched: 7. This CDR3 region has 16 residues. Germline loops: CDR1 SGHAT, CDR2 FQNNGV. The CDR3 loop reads CASSDHDRGNTGELFF. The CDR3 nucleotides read TGTGCCAGCAGTGATCACGACAGGGGGAACACCGGGGAGCTGTTTTTT. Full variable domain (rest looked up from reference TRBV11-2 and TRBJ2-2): EAGVAQSPRYKIIEKRQSVAFWCNPISGHATLYWYQQILGQGPKLLIQFQNNGVVDDSQLPKDRFSAERLKGVDSTLKIQPAKLEDSAVYLCASSDHDRGNTGELFFGEGSRLTVL.

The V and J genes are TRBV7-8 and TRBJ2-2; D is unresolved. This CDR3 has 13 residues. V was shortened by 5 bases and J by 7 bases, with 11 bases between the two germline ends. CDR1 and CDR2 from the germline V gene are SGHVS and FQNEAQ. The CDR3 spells CASSGRVLGELFF. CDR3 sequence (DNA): TGTGCCAGCAGCGGTCGGGTCCTCGGGGAGCTGTTTTTT.

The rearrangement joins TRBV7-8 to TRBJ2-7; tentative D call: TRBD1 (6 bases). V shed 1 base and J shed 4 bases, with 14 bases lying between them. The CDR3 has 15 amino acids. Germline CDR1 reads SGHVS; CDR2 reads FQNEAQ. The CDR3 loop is CASSLVGRGSYEQYF. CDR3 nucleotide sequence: TGTGCCAGCAGCTTAGTAGGCAGGGGTTCTTACGAGCAGTACTTC. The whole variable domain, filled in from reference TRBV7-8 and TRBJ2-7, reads GAGVSQSPRYKVAKRGQDVALRCDPISGHVSLFWYQQALGQGPEFLTYFQNEAQLDKSGLPSDRFFAERPEGSVSTLKIQRTQQEDSAVYLCASSLVGRGSYEQYFGPGTRLTVT.

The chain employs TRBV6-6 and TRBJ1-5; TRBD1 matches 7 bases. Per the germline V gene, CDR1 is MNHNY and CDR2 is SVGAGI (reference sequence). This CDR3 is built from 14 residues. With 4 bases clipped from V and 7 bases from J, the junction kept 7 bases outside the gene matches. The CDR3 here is CASSSLTGRQPQHF. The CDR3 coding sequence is TGTGCCAGCAGTTCCTTGACAGGGCGACAGCCCCAGCATTTT.

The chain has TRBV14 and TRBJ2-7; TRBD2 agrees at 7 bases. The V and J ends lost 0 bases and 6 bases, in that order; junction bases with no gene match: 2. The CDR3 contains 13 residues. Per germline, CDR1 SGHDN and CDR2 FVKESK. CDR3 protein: CASSQDWGGEQYF. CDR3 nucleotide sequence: TGTGCCAGCAGCCAAGATTGGGGGGGCGAGCAGTACTTC. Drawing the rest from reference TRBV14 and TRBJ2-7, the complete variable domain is EAGVTQFPSHSVIEKGQTVTLRCDPISGHDNLYWYRRVMGKEIKFLLHFVKESKQDESGMPNNRFLAERTGGTYSTLKVQPAELEDSGVYFCASSQDWGGEQYFGPGTRLTVT.

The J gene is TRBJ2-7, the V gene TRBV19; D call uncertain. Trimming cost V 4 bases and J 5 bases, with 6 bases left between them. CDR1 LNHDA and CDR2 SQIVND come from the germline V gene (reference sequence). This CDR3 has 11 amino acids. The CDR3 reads CASSNGHEQYF. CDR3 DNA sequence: TGTGCCAGTAGTAACGGGCACGAGCAGTACTTC.

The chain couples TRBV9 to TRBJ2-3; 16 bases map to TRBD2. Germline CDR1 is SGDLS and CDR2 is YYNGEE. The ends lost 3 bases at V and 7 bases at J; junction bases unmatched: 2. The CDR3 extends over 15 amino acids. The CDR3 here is CASSGGLAGGYTQYF. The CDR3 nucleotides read TGTGCCAGCAGCGGGGGACTAGCGGGAGGGTATACGCAGTATTTT.

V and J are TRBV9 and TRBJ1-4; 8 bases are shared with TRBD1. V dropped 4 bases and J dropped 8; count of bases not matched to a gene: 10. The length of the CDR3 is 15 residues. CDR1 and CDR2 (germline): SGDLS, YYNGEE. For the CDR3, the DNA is TGTGCCAGCAGCTCTATGGGACAGGAAGGGGAAAAACTGTTTTTT. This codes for CASSSMGQEGEKLFF.